The 12 T cell receptor beta chains below were found in one sample sequenced in a study of cytomegalovirus exposure and HLA in healthy donors (dated by TCRdb to about 2017). The method behind the library was the immunoSEQ multiplex PCR assay. For the multiplex PCR, a mixture combining 60 forward primers for TCR Vbeta segments and 13 reverse primers for TCR Jbeta segments was used. Imported from immuneACCESS, the table was reduced by TCRdb to in-frame sequences with V and J called. These copies leave out some clones; in studies compared against another copy, an unresolved V gene accounts for under half, and the cause of the remainder is not known. The sample table lists some 140,000 clones, about four fifths of them with a count of one. In total, the top ten clones hold approximately 2.6% of the sample. The sequencing sample was made of PBMCs. These receptors were collected from a man aged 18-30 years in good health and CMV-seronegative.

This clone was found a few times. The chain carries TRBV2 and TRBJ2-1; 9 bases are a match to TRBD1. CDR1 and CDR2 from the germline V gene are SNHLY and FYNNEI. CDR3 size: 14 residues. V gave up 5 bases and J gave up 9 bases; unmatched junction bases: 8. Here the CDR3 DNA reads TGTGCCAGCAGTTCCTGGACAGGGGAGGGTGAGCAGTTCTTC. Its translation is CASSSWTGEGEQFF.

The rearrangement joins TRBV28 to TRBJ2-7; 8 bases line up with TRBD1. V dropped 4 bases and J dropped 2; count of bases not matched to a gene: 4. This CDR3 has 14 amino acids. Germline V lookup: CDR1 MDHEN, CDR2 SYDVKM. CDR3 residues: CASSSTGVTYEQYV. The DNA of the CDR3 is TGTGCCAGCAGTTCGACAGGGGTTACCTACGAGCAGTACGTC.

CDR3 sequence: CASNSERGGTEAFF. In DNA form, the CDR3 reads TGTGCCAGCAACTCCGAAAGGGGGGGCACTGAAGCTTTCTTT. The chain uses TRBV7-9 and TRBJ1-1; tentative D call: TRBD1 (6 bases). Trimming pared 7 bases from V and 4 bases from J, leaving 16 bases between. From germline, CDR1 is SEHNR and CDR2 FQNEAQ (reference sequence). The CDR3 is made up of 14 amino acids.

The rearrangement uses TRBV10-3 and TRBJ1-1; 9 nucleotides line up with TRBD1. V gave up 4 bases and J gave up 0 bases; unmatched junction bases: 9. CDR3 size: 17 residues. Germline V gene sequence: CDR1 ENHRY, CDR2 SYGVKD. CDR3 DNA sequence: TGTGCCATCAGTGGTCGGACAGGGGAATCAGTGAACACTGAAGCTTTCTTT. Amino acids: CAISGRTGESVNTEAFF.

V is TRBV6-5 and J is TRBJ1-2; TRBD1 might be the D (6 bases). Germline CDR1 is MNHEY and CDR2 is SVGAGI. V was cut by 6 bases and J by 4 bases, with 15 bases left in between. This CDR3 spans 14 amino acids. CDR3 nucleotides: TGTGCCAGCAGAGAACAGGGTGCCCTCTATGGCTACACCTTC. Translating it yields CASREQGALYGYTF.

The V and J genes are TRBV2 and TRBJ2-7; perhaps TRBD1 as D (6 bases). The CDR3 contains 14 residues. The ends were cut back, 8 bases at V and 3 bases at J, with 17 bases in the middle. The germline V gene encodes CDR1 SNHLY and CDR2 FYNNEI. The CDR3 loop reads CASLDGSDSYEQYF. The CDR3 region has the DNA TGTGCCAGCCTCGATGGGTCGGACAGCTACGAGCAGTACTTC.

V usage is TRBV30 and J usage is TRBJ2-3; no reliable D call. The CDR3 is made up of 11 amino acids. The V gene lost 2 bases and the J gene lost 6 bases, with 6 bases spanning the gap. CDR1 GTSNPN and CDR2 SVGIG come from the germline V gene (reference sequence). For the CDR3, the DNA is TGTGCCTGGAGTCCGCGTGATACGCAGTATTTT. Protein: CAWSPRDTQYF.

The V call is TRBV11-2, the J call TRBJ2-1, with no clear D. The CDR3 spans 15 residues. The V end lost 1 base, the J end lost 2 bases, and 9 bases lay between the germline ends. CDR1 SGHAT and CDR2 FQNNGV come from the germline V gene. CDR3 DNA: TGTGCCAGCAGCTTAGGACAACTCACCTACAATGAGCAGTTCTTC. Amino acids: CASSLGQLTYNEQFF.

The chain joins TRBV29-1 to TRBJ2-3, with D tentatively TRBD2 (6 bases). The ends were cut back, 1 base at V and 2 bases at J, with 10 bases in the middle. Germline values: CDR1 SQVTM, CDR2 ANQGSEA. CDR3 size: 14 residues. As DNA, the CDR3 is TGCAGCGTTGAAGGGCGGGGACTCACAGATACGCAGTATTTT. The encoded protein is CSVEGRGLTDTQYF.

Written as DNA, the CDR3 is TGTGCCAGCAGCCCGGGACAGACGAACTCTGGAAACACCATATATTTT. Protein: CASSPGQTNSGNTIYF. The chain joins TRBV7-9 to TRBJ1-3, with 7 positions matching TRBD1. From germline, CDR1 is SEHNR and CDR2 FQNEAQ (reference sequence). CDR3 size: 16 residues. V was clipped by 5 bases and J by 0 bases; unmatched bases: 7.

CDR3 DNA sequence: TGTGCCAGCAGCTTTAAAGGAGCGAACACTGAAGCTTTCTTT. Encoded protein: CASSFKGANTEAFF. The chain uses TRBV5-4 and TRBJ1-1; D is unresolved. Per the germline V gene, CDR1 is SGHNT and CDR2 is YYREEE (reference sequence). The CDR3 consists of 14 residues. Trimming took off 2 bases at V and 1 base at J, with 9 bases between the two ends.

Only a few counts were recorded for this clone. This sequence joins TRBV6-6 and TRBJ2-3; a weak D match, TRBD1 (8 bases). The CDR3 is made up of 14 amino acids. The ends were cut back, 6 bases at V and 4 bases at J, with 14 bases in the middle. Germline CDR1 reads MNHNY; CDR2 reads SVGAGI (reference sequence). The CDR3 nucleotides are TGTGCCAGCAGATCAACAGGGGGGGCAGATACGCAGTATTTT. This translates into CASRSTGGADTQYF.